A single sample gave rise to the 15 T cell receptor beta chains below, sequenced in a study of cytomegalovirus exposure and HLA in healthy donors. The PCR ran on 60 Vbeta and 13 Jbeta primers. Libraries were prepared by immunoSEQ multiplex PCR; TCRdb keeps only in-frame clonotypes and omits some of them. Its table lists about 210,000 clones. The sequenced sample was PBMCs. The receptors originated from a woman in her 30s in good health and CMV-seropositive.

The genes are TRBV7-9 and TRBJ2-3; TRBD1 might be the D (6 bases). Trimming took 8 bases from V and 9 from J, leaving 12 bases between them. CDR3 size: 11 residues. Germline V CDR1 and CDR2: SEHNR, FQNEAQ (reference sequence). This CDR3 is CASLYRGTQYF. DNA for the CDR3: TGTGCCAGCCTTTATAGGGGGACGCAGTATTTT.

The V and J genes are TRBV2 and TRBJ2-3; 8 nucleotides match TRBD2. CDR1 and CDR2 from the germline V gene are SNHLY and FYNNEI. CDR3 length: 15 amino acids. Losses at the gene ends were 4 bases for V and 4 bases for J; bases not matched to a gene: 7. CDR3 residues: CASSGLAGTADTQYF. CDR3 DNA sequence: TGTGCCAGCAGTGGTCTAGCGGGTACGGCAGATACGCAGTATTTT.

The CDR3 is CASSFHRDRGFGEQFF. The DNA of the CDR3 is TGCGCCAGCAGCTTCCACCGGGACAGGGGGTTTGGTGAGCAGTTCTTC. The V and J genes are TRBV5-1 and TRBJ2-1, with 11 bases identical to TRBD1. The germline CDR1 and CDR2 sequences are SGHRS and YFSETQ. The trim removed 2 bases at V and 9 bases at J, leaving 10 bases unmatched. The CDR3 extends over 16 amino acids.

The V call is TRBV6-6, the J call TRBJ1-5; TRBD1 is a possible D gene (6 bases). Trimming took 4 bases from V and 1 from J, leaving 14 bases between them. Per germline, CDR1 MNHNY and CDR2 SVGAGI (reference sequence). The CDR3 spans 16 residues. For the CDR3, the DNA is TGTGCCAGCAGTTTCCACAGGGCCGGAAGCAATCAGCCCCAGCATTTT. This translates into CASSFHRAGSNQPQHF.

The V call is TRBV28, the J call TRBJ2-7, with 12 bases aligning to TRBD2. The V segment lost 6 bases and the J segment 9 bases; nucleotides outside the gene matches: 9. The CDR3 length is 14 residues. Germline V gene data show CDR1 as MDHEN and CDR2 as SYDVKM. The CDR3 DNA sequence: TGTGCCAGCAGGTTCCTAGCGGGAGGGCCGGGGCAGTACTTC. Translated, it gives CASRFLAGGPGQYF.

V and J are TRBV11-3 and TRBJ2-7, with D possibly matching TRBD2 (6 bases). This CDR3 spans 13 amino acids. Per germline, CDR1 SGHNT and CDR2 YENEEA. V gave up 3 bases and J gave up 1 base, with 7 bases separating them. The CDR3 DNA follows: TGTGCCAGCAGCTTGGCGGGATCCTACGAGCAGTACTTC. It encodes CASSLAGSYEQYF.

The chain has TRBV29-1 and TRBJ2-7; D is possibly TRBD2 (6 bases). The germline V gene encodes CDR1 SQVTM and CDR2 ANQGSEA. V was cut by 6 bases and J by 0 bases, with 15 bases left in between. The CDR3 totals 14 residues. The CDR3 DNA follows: TGCAGCGTCAGATCAAGCGGGCCCTCCTACGAGCAGTACTTC. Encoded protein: CSVRSSGPSYEQYF.

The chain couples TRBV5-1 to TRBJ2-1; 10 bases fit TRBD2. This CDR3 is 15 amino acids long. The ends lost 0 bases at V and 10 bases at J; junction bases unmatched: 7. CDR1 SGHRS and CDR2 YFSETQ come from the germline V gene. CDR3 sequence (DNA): TGCGCCAGCAGCTTGGTAGCGGGGGGAATGAGAGAGCAGTTCTTC. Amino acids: CASSLVAGGMREQFF.

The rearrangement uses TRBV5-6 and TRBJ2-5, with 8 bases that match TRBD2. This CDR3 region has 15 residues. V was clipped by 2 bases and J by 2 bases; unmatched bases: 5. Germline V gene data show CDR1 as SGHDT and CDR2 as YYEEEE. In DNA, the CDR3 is TGTGCCAGCAGCTTTGAAGGGACTAGGCAAGAGACCCAGTACTTC. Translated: CASSFEGTRQETQYF.

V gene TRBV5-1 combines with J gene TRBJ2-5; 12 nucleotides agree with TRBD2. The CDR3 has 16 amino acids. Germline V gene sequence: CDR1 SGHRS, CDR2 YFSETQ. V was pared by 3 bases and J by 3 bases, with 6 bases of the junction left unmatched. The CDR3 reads CASSSGLAGQEETQYF. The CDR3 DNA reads TGCGCCAGCAGCTCCGGACTAGCGGGGCAAGAAGAGACCCAGTACTTC.

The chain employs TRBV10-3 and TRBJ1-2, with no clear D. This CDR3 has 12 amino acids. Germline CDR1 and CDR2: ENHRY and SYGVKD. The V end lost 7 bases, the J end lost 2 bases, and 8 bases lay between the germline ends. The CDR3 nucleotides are TGTGCCATCAAAAAAGCGAACTATGGCTACACCTTC. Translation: CAIKKANYGYTF.

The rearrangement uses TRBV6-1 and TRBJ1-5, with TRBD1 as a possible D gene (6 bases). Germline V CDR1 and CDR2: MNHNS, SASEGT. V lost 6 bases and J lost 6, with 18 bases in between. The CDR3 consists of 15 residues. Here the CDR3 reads CASSETGRGVQPQHF. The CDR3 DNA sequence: TGTGCCAGCAGCGAAACAGGGAGGGGTGTTCAGCCCCAGCATTTT.

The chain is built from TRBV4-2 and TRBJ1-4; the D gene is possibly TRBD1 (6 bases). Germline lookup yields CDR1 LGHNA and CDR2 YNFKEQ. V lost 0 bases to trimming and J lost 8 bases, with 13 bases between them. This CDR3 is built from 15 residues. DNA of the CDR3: TGTGCCAGCAGCCAAGATCGGGGGGCCCTAGAAAAACTGTTTTTT. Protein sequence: CASSQDRGALEKLFF.

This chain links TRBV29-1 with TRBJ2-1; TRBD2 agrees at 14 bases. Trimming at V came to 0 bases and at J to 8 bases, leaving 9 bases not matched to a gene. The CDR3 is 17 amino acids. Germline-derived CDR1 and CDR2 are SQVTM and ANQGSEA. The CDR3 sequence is CSVEDLEGLAGGDEQFF. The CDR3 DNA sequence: TGCAGCGTTGAAGATCTCGAAGGACTAGCGGGAGGAGATGAGCAGTTCTTC.

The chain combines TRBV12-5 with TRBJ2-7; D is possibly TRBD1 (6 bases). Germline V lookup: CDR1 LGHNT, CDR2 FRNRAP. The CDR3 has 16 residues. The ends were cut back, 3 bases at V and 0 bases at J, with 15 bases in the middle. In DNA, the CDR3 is TGTGCTAGTGGTTTTCAGGACAGCAAAAGCTCCTACGAGCAGTACTTC. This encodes CASGFQDSKSSYEQYF.